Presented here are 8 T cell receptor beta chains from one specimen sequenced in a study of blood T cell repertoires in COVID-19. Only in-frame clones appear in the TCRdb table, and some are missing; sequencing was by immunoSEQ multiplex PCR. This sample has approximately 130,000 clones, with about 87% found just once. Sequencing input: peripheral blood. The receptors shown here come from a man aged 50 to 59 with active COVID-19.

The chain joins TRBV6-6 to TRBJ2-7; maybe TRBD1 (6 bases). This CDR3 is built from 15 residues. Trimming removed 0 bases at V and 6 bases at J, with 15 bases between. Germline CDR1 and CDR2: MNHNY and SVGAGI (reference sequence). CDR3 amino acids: CASSYSKKGVIEQYF. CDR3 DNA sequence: TGTGCCAGCAGTTACTCGAAGAAGGGGGTTATCGAGCAGTACTTC.

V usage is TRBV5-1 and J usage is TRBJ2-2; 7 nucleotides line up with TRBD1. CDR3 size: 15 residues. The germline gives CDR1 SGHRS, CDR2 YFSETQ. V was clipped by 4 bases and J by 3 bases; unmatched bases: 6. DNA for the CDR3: TGCGCCAGCAGCATCGACAGGGCGGACACCGGGGAGCTGTTTTTT. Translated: CASSIDRADTGELFF.

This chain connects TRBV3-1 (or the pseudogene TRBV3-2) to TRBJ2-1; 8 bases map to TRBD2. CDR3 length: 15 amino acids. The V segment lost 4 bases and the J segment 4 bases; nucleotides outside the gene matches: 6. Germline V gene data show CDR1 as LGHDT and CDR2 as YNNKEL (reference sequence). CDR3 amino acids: CASSPSGGPYNEQFF. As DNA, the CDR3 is TGTGCCAGCAGCCCCAGCGGGGGCCCTTACAATGAGCAGTTCTTC.

The CDR3 nucleotides are TGTGCCAGCACCCAGAGTGCCGCAGGGGGAGGTTACGAGCAGTACTTC. Translating gives CASTQSAAGGGYEQYF. This sequence joins TRBV7-2 and TRBJ2-7, with a possible D match to TRBD1 (7 bases). Germline CDR1 SGHTA, CDR2 FQGNSA. The CDR3 is 16 amino acids. Trimming stripped 7 bases from V and 4 bases from J, with 23 bases between.

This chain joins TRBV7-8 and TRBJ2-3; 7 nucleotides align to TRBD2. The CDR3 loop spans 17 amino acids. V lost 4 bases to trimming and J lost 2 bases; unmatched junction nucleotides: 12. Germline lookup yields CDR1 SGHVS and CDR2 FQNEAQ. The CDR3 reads CASSSPYLRGSTDTQYF. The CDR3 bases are TGTGCCAGCAGCTCCCCTTATTTGCGGGGGTCCACAGATACGCAGTATTTT.

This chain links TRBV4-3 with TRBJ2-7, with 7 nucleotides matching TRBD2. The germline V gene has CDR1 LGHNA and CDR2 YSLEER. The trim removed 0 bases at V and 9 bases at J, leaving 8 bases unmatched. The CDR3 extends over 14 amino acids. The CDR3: CASSQDLNWGGQYF. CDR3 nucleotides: TGCGCCAGCAGCCAAGATCTAAATTGGGGGGGGCAGTACTTC.

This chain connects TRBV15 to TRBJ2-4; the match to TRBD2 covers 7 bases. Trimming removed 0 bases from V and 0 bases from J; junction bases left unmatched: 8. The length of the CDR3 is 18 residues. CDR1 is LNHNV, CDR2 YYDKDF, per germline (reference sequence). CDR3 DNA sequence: TGTGCCACCAGCAGAGATAATAAGGGGACTACAGCCAAAAACATTCAGTACTTC. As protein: CATSRDNKGTTAKNIQYF. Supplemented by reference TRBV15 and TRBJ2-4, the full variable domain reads DAMVIQNPRYQVTQFGKPVTLSCSQTLNHNVMYWYQQKSSQAPKLLFHYYDKDFNNEADTPDNFQSRRPNTSFCFLDIRSPGLGDTAMYLCATSRDNKGTTAKNIQYFGAGTRLSVL.

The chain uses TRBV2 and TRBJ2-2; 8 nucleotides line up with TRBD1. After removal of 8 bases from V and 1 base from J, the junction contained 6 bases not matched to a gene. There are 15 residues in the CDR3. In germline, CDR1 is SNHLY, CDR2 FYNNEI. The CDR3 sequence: CASAPGTGNTGELFF. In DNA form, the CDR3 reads TGTGCCAGCGCCCCCGGGACAGGGAACACCGGGGAGCTGTTTTTT.